Below are 32 T cell receptor beta chains sequenced from a single sample in a study of blood T cells in healthy people across ages. The use of a sample-barcoded 5' primer and a J-beta primer mix characterized a second PCR of roughly 7 to 11 cycles. MiXCR was run by TCRdb on the 5' RACE reads, yielding one entry per CDR3 protein. The sample has 850,000 to 1,100,000 distinct CDR3 sequences; under 40% are singletons. Input material: blood. Receptors originate from a man aged 18 to 30 in good health.

Remarks on this clonotype: Relative to the germline gene, one junction end is altered; a read error may explain this. This rearrangement joins TRBV29-1 to TRBJ2-5; D unresolved. Germline V gene data show CDR1 as SQVTM and CDR2 as ANQGSEA. This CDR3 spans 11 amino acids. This chain's CDR3 is CSVERGETQYF. CDR3 sequence (DNA): TGCAGCGTTGAACGAGGCGAAACCCAGTACTTT.

The rearrangement links TRBV5-1 to TRBJ2-1, with D unclear. CDR3 size: 17 residues. Trimming removed 2 bases from V and 0 bases from J, with 15 bases in between. Germline CDR1 SGHRS, CDR2 YFSETQ. Here the CDR3 reads CASSFLSRASSYNEQFF. For the CDR3, the DNA is TGCGCCAGCAGCTTTCTCTCCCGGGCCAGCTCCTACAATGAGCAGTTCTTC. The whole variable domain, filled in from reference TRBV5-1 and TRBJ2-1, reads KAGVTQTPRYLIKTRGQQVTLSCSPISGHRSVSWYQQTPGQGLQFLFEYFSETQRNKGNFPGRFSGRQFSNSRSEMNVSTLELGDSALYLCASSFLSRASSYNEQFFGPGTRLTVL.

V usage is TRBV6-2 or TRBV6-3 and J usage is TRBJ2-5; 8 bases are shared with TRBD1. V was pared by 2 bases and J by 3 bases, with 8 bases of the junction left unmatched. This CDR3 contains 16 residues. Per germline, CDR1 MNHEY and CDR2 SVGEGT. The CDR3 loop reads CASSYQRTGFEETQYF. The CDR3 DNA reads as TGTGCCAGCAGTTACCAGAGGACAGGGTTTGAAGAGACCCAGTACTTC.

The chain couples TRBV25-1 to TRBJ2-1; 7 bases align to TRBD1. Near its end, the DNA agrees better with TRBJ2-7, so the J call may be wrong. Germline lookup yields CDR1 MGHDK and CDR2 SYGVNS. The CDR3 runs to 17 residues. The CDR3 is CASSGDPQGNSYNEQYF. The CDR3 DNA reads TGTGCCAGCAGTGGAGACCCACAGGGGAACTCCTACAATGAGCAGTACTTC.

The rearrangement uses TRBV10-3 and TRBJ2-7; weak D call: TRBD1 (5 bases). The CDR3 has 14 residues. V was cut by 2 bases and J by 0 bases, with 8 bases left in between. Germline loops: CDR1 ENHRY, CDR2 SYGVKD. CDR3 region: CAISEDSSSYEQYF. As DNA, the CDR3 is TGTGCCATCAGTGAGGACAGTAGCTCCTACGAGCAGTACTTC.

This clonotype showed up just a few times. The chain joins TRBV27 to TRBJ2-1; a possible D gene is TRBD1 (6 bases). This CDR3 spans 16 amino acids. Germline assignment: CDR1 MNHEY and CDR2 SMNVEV (reference sequence). V was pared by 5 bases and J by 3 bases, with 17 bases between. CDR3 sequence (DNA): TGTGCCAGCAGTACAAGACAGGTGGGGTACTACAATGAGCAGTTCTTC. Encoded protein: CASSTRQVGYYNEQFF.

The chain recombines TRBV28 with TRBJ2-5, with 7 nucleotides matching TRBD1. The junction had 11 bases not matched to a gene; V was cut back by 2 bases and J by 5 bases. This CDR3 has 16 amino acids. Germline V CDR1 and CDR2: MDHEN, SYDVKM. CDR3 DNA: TGTGCCAGCAGTTTAACGCTACAGGGGATAGAGGAGACCCAGTACTTC. Its protein is CASSLTLQGIEETQYF.

This clonotype has just a few counts. V usage is TRBV29-1 and J usage is TRBJ1-4; 9 bases map to TRBD1. Losses at the gene ends were 4 bases for V and 2 bases for J; bases not matched to a gene: 11. The CDR3 contains 17 residues. Germline CDR1 reads SQVTM; CDR2 reads ANQGSEA. The CDR3 DNA follows: TGCAGCGTTGGTTCGGGACAGGGACGAGTGACTAATGAAAAACTGTTTTTT. This codes for CSVGSGQGRVTNEKLFF.

As to this clonotype: At one of its ends the junction is not consistent with the germline gene, which may arise from a read error. The chain has TRBV7-2 and TRBJ1-1, with D tentatively TRBD1 (5 bases). The CDR3 loop spans 19 amino acids. CDR1 is SGHTA and CDR2 is FQGNSA in the germline V gene. The CDR3: CASLRRTGTQIDVLPEVFF. The CDR3 DNA follows: TGTGCCAGCCTACGGCGGACCGGGACCCAGATCGACGTTCTGCCTGAAGTTTTCTTT.

The J gene is TRBJ1-4, the V gene TRBV20-1; D is ambiguous. This CDR3 has 14 amino acids. The germline V gene has CDR1 DFQATT and CDR2 SNEGSKA (reference sequence). Trimming pared 1 base from V and 6 bases from J, leaving 12 bases between. This CDR3 reads CSARAAESDEKLFF. In DNA, the CDR3 is TGCAGTGCTAGAGCAGCAGAGTCCGATGAAAAACTGTTTTTT.

The table lists this clonotype with a few counts. The chain employs TRBV27 and TRBJ1-6; a possible D gene is TRBD1 (6 bases). With 7 bases removed from V and 6 bases from J, the gap between germline ends came to 16 bases. The CDR3 covers 15 residues. Germline CDR1 MNHEY, CDR2 SMNVEV (reference sequence). CDR3 loop: CASNPTGGFNSPLHF. CDR3 sequence (DNA): TGTGCCAGCAATCCGACAGGAGGCTTTAATTCACCCCTCCACTTT.

The rearrangement uses TRBV29-1 and TRBJ1-1, with a possible D match to TRBD1 (5 bases). CDR1 is SQVTM and CDR2 is ANQGSEA in the germline V gene. The germline V and J ends were trimmed by 1 base and 5 bases, with 17 bases remaining between them. CDR3 size: 15 residues. In DNA, the CDR3 is TGCAGCGTTGAAGTCGCCGGACTTGGGGGTACTGAAGCTTTCTTT. This encodes CSVEVAGLGGTEAFF.

This clonotype was counted a few times. The DNA is omitted, as the CDR3 cannot be located on it reliably, and the CDR3 follows TCRdb's listing. This chain joins TRBV6-5 and TRBJ1-1; no check of the table's D call, TRBD1, against the DNA was made. Per the germline V gene, CDR1 is MNHEY and CDR2 is SVGAGI. The CDR3 region is 15 residues in length, termini included. CDR3 sequence reads: CASSSSTGVSTEAFF.

The chain carries TRBV7-2 and TRBJ1-5; no definite D call. CDR1 is SGHTA, CDR2 FQGNSA, per germline. V lost 0 bases, J lost 3 bases, and 12 bases lay in between. The CDR3 loop spans 16 amino acids. The CDR3 reads CASSLAARAYNQPQHF. CDR3 nucleotide sequence: TGTGCCAGCAGCTTAGCCGCCCGGGCCTACAATCAGCCCCAGCATTTT.

This clonotype was counted a few times. The V gene is TRBV4-2, the J gene TRBJ1-1; 9 nucleotides match TRBD1. Germline V gene sequence: CDR1 LGHNA, CDR2 YNFKEQ. CDR3 length: 19 residues. Trimming cost V 1 base and J 8 bases; bases outside gene matches: 20. CDR3: CASSQGGQGRWAMWAEAFF. The CDR3 nucleotides read TGTGCCAGCAGCCAAGGAGGACAGGGGCGATGGGCGATGTGGGCGGAAGCTTTCTTT.

The chain recombines TRBV6-1 with TRBJ1-6, with D unclear. Deletions cut 4 bases from V and 8 bases from J, with 24 bases between. Germline V gene data show CDR1 as MNHNS and CDR2 as SASEGT. This CDR3 has 18 residues. The CDR3 here is CASSGPSLAGGLYSPLHF. The CDR3 nucleotides are TGTGCCAGCAGTGGACCGTCCCTGGCAGGCGGCTTGTATTCACCCCTCCACTTT.

Only a few counts were recorded for this clonotype. This CDR3 is CASSSTGGRDTQYF. The CDR3 nucleotides read TGTGCCAGCAGCTCTACGGGGGGACGAGATACGCAGTATTTT. The chain combines TRBV7-9 with TRBJ2-3; 7 nucleotides line up with TRBD2. This CDR3 has 14 amino acids. V dropped 4 bases and J dropped 5; count of bases not matched to a gene: 6. From germline, CDR1 is SEHNR and CDR2 FQNEAQ (reference sequence).

The table lists this clonotype with a few counts. This chain connects TRBV5-6 to TRBJ2-1, with 10 positions matching TRBD2. The J call could be wrong; TRBJ2-7 is a better fit for the DNA end. The CDR3 runs 17 residues. Per the germline V gene, CDR1 is SGHDT and CDR2 is YYEEEE. The CDR3 DNA is TGTGCCAGCAGCAGAGGACTAGCGGTGAGCTCCTACAATGAGCAGTACTTC. This encodes CASSRGLAVSSYNEQYF.

V is TRBV3-1 and J is TRBJ1-1; tentative D call: TRBD1 (5 bases). Germline V gives CDR1 LGHDT, CDR2 YNNKEL (reference sequence). CDR3 length equals 15 residues. Between the trimmed V and J ends, which lost 3 bases and 5 bases, there was a span of 16 bases. The CDR3 bases are TGTGCCAGCAGCCATCATGCCCCAGGGAGGACTGAAGCTTTCTTT. This encodes CASSHHAPGRTEAFF. Complete variable domain (other parts from reference TRBV3-1 and TRBJ1-1): DTAVSQTPKYLVTQMGNDKSIKCEQNLGHDTMYWYKQDSKKFLKIMFSYNNKELIINETVPNRFSPKSPDKAHLNLHINSLELGDSAVYFCASSHHAPGRTEAFFGQGTRLTVV.

J is TRBJ2-3 and V is TRBV12-3 or TRBV12-4; TRBD1 matches 7 bases. The J segment lost 3 bases and the V segment lost 5 bases, leaving 14 bases of the junction unmatched. The CDR3 has 17 residues. The DNA of the CDR3 is TGTGCCAGCAGTAAGAAGGGGGCGGGTCGCCGGACAGATACGCAGTATTTT. Encoded protein: CASSKKGAGRRTDTQYF.

V is TRBV10-3 and J is TRBJ2-3; TRBD2 aligns across 9 bases. Losses at the gene ends were 2 bases for V and 1 base for J; bases not matched to a gene: 4. The germline CDR1 and CDR2 sequences are ENHRY and SYGVKD. The CDR3 loop spans 16 amino acids. The CDR3 region is CAISERKRGGTDTQYF. In DNA, the CDR3 is TGTGCCATCAGTGAGAGAAAGCGGGGGGGCACAGATACGCAGTATTTT.

The rearrangement uses TRBV7-3 and TRBJ2-1; maybe TRBD1 (6 bases). The CDR3 contains 13 residues. V was clipped by 2 bases and J by 6 bases, with 8 bases between them. Germline loops: CDR1 SGHTA, CDR2 FQGTGA. In DNA, the CDR3 is TGTGCCAGCAGCTTACGGGACACCAATGAGCAGTTCTTC. It codes for CASSLRDTNEQFF.

This clonotype was counted only a few times. The chain joins TRBV4-3 to TRBJ1-2; D gene unclear. The CDR3 covers 15 residues. Between the trimmed V and J ends, which lost 0 bases and 4 bases, there was a span of 12 bases. Per the germline V gene, CDR1 is LGHNA and CDR2 is YSLEER. The CDR3 DNA reads TGCGCCAGCAGCCAAGATCGCGCAGGCCGCTATGGCTACACCTTC. Amino acids: CASSQDRAGRYGYTF.

The chain links TRBV6-2 or TRBV6-3 to TRBJ2-7; 7 bases line up with TRBD2. The V gene end was trimmed by 2 bases and the J gene end by 3 bases; junction bases not matched to a gene: 1. CDR1 MNHEY and CDR2 SVGEGT come from the germline V gene. The CDR3 runs to 13 residues. The CDR3 loop is CASSYTGGYEQYF. The CDR3 DNA sequence: TGTGCCAGCAGTTACACGGGGGGCTACGAGCAGTACTTC.

The V call is TRBV7-2, the J call TRBJ1-1, with D perhaps TRBD1 (6 bases). CDR3 length: 11 residues. Germline V CDR1 and CDR2: SGHTA, FQGNSA. V shed 7 bases and J shed 8 bases, with 11 bases lying between them. The CDR3 nucleotides read TGTGCCAGCACCCGGACAGTAGAAGCTTTCTTT. Protein product: CASTRTVEAFF.

This clonotype has more than one count but fewer than ten. V usage is TRBV13 and J usage is TRBJ2-7; tentative D call: TRBD1 (6 bases). Germline assignment: CDR1 PRHDT and CDR2 FYEKMQ (reference sequence). V lost 1 base and J 5 bases, leaving 15 bases between the germline ends. This CDR3 has 15 amino acids. CDR3 amino acids: CASSLATGHGNEQYF. CDR3 nucleotides: TGTGCCAGCAGCTTAGCCACAGGGCATGGGAACGAGCAGTACTTC.

Only a few counts were recorded for this clonotype. The chain combines TRBV5-1 with TRBJ2-7, with D perhaps TRBD1 or TRBD2 (5 bases each). The CDR3 totals 15 residues. With 4 bases removed from V and 3 bases from J, the gap between germline ends came to 17 bases. Germline values: CDR1 SGHRS, CDR2 YFSETQ. CDR3 DNA sequence: TGCGCCAGCAGCACGGGACGTTCCTCCCACTACGAGCAGTACTTC. It codes for CASSTGRSSHYEQYF.

J is TRBJ2-3 and V is TRBV7-9; D call uncertain. Deletions cut 4 bases from V and 6 bases from J, with 14 bases between. The germline gives CDR1 SEHNR, CDR2 FQNEAQ (reference sequence). This CDR3 has 14 residues. CDR3 in DNA: TGTGCCAGCAGCTGGGCGTGGGCCGAGGATACGCAGTATTTT. Residues: CASSWAWAEDTQYF.

The CDR3 loop reads CASSQSDSHQETQYF. The CDR3 DNA sequence: TGCGCCAGCAGCCAAAGCGACAGTCACCAAGAGACCCAGTACTTC. The V gene is TRBV4-1, the J gene TRBJ2-5, with TRBD1 as a possible D gene (5 bases). V was shortened by 2 bases and J by 0 bases, with 10 bases between the two germline ends. The CDR3 covers 15 residues. Germline loops: CDR1 MGHRA, CDR2 YSYEKL.

The rearrangement uses TRBV20-1 and TRBJ1-2, with D uncertain. This CDR3 comprises 15 residues. Between the trimmed V and J ends, which lost 6 bases and 5 bases, there was a span of 22 bases. CDR1 DFQATT and CDR2 SNEGSKA come from the germline V gene (reference sequence). The CDR3 DNA sequence: TGCAGTGCCCCCATCAGCGGTCTCGAAGGGTATGGCTACACCTTC. This codes for CSAPISGLEGYGYTF.

This clonotype has only one observation. The chain is built from TRBV20-1 and TRBJ1-5; tentatively, D is TRBD1 (5 bases). This CDR3 is 14 amino acids long. Deletions cut 1 base from V and 9 bases from J, with 16 bases between. CDR1 is DFQATT, CDR2 SNEGSKA, per germline (reference sequence). The CDR3 DNA reads TGCAGTGCTAGAGCCCCAGACAGTTCTGGGCCCCAGCATTTT. It codes for CSARAPDSSGPQHF.

Turning to this clonotype: Its ends do not fully match the called genes, so a read error is possible. This chain links TRBV4-3 with TRBJ1-1; tentatively, D is TRBD1 (6 bases). Germline values: CDR1 LGHNA, CDR2 YSLEER. The CDR3 sequence is 16 residues long. CDR3 loop: CASSQDKVRGNAEAFF. In nucleotides, the CDR3 is TGCGCCAGCAGCCAAGATAAAGTAAGGGGGAACGCTGAAGCTTTCTTT.